Here is one TCR beta chain with its context. The data derive from a study of T-cell reconstitution after alpha-beta-depleted transplantation in children. TCRbeta library preparation incorporated unique molecular identifiers. Each CDR3 protein is one row after TCRdb ran MiXCR on the PCR reads. The repertoire holds about a million distinct CDR3 sequences, with 25% to 30% as singletons. The CDR3 contains 17 residues. After removal of 0 bases from V and 11 bases from J, the junction contained 13 bases not matched to a gene. Germline CDR1 and CDR2: LGHNA and YNFKEQ. The chain links TRBV4-2 to TRBJ2-1; 10 bases are a match to TRBD2. Sample: PBMCs, mostly from graft donor cells, taken 360 days after TCRalphabeta/CD19-depleted stem cell transplant. The TCR was taken from a boy in the first two years of life who had a stem cell transplant for SCID, so the T cells may come from the graft donor. The CDR3: CASSQEGKRGGLPKQFF. The CDR3 DNA is TGTGCCAGCAGCCAAGAGGGGAAGCGGGGGGGCCTCCCCAAGCAGTTCTTC.